These 11 T cell receptor beta chains were all obtained from the same sample, sequenced in a study of glioma-infiltrating T cells. Using RNA template, CDR3s of TCR alpha and beta were amplified with iRepertoire arm-PCR. In TCRdb, the multiplex PCR reads were re-called with MiXCR into one record per CDR3 protein. In the table there are some 99,000 distinct CDR3 sequences, 20% to 30% of which are singletons. The material sequenced was glioma tissue, nonneoplastic brain tissue, or PBMCs (not recorded which). Receptors originate from a human donor with low-grade glioma or glioblastoma, undergoing nonglioma brain surgery, or in good health (not recorded which).

In this sample, this clonotype turned up many times. This chain uses TRBV4-1 with TRBJ1-5; D not resolved. V gave up 4 bases and J gave up 3 bases, with 16 bases separating them. CDR1 and CDR2 from the germline V gene are MGHRA and YSYEKL. The CDR3 spans 16 residues. CDR3 nucleotide sequence: TGCGCCAGCAGCCCACTGATGTTGGGTTACAATCAGCCCCAGCATTTT. It is translated as CASSPLMLGYNQPQHF.

This clonotype was observed many times. The V and J genes are TRBV29-1 and TRBJ2-7, with 10 positions matching TRBD1. CDR3 length: 12 residues. V lost 5 bases to trimming and J lost 4 bases; unmatched junction nucleotides: 2. Germline V gives CDR1 SQVTM, CDR2 ANQGSEA. CDR3 in DNA: TGCAGCGTTCGGGACAGGGGTTACGAGCAGTACTTC. Protein product: CSVRDRGYEQYF.

This clonotype was counted at least ten times. The gene calls are TRBV7-2 and TRBJ2-3; D not certain. The CDR3 extends over 13 amino acids. Trimming took 4 bases from V and 5 from J, leaving 10 bases between them. In germline, CDR1 is SGHTA, CDR2 FQGNSA. The CDR3 DNA is TGTGCCAGCAGCTCCCTGCGGCGAGATACGCAGTATTTT. Translated, it gives CASSSLRRDTQYF.

This clonotype was observed many times. The chain couples TRBV2 to TRBJ2-7; 12 positions match TRBD2. The V segment lost 7 bases and the J segment 6 bases; nucleotides outside the gene matches: 4. Per germline, CDR1 SNHLY and CDR2 FYNNEI. This CDR3 region has 13 residues. The CDR3 DNA sequence: TGTGCCAGCACTAGCGGGAGGGCTCTCGAGCAGTACTTC. This sequence encodes CASTSGRALEQYF.

This clonotype was found a few times. V is TRBV5-4 and J is TRBJ1-1, with no clear D. Germline V gene sequence: CDR1 SGHNT, CDR2 YYREEE (reference sequence). Between the trimmed V and J ends, which lost 4 bases and 5 bases, there was a span of 15 bases. The CDR3 runs 14 residues. The CDR3 here is CASSPPLGITEAFF. CDR3 nucleotide sequence: TGTGCCAGCAGCCCACCCTTGGGGATAACTGAAGCTTTCTTT. Full variable domain (missing parts from reference TRBV5-4 and TRBJ1-1): ETGVTQSPTHLIKTRGQQVTLRCSSQSGHNTVSWYQQALGQGPQFIFQYYREEENGRGNFPPRFSGLQFPNYSSELNVNALELDDSALYLCASSPPLGITEAFFGQGTRLTVV.

Turning to this clonotype: A junction end diverges from the germline sequence, so it may reflect a read error. The genes are TRBV7-2 and TRBJ2-3, with 7 bases identical to TRBD2. The length of the CDR3 is 15 residues. CDR1 and CDR2 from the germline V gene are SGHTA and FQGNSA. CDR3 amino acids: CASGLGGSGKDTQYF. CDR3 DNA sequence: TGTGCCAGCGGCTTAGGCGGGAGCGGCAAAGATACGCAGTATTTT.

This clonotype was seen many times. The V call is TRBV24-1, the J call TRBJ1-1; D not resolved. The CDR3 spans 14 residues. The V end was cut by 1 base, the J end by 11 bases, with 16 bases between. Germline V gene sequence: CDR1 KGHDR, CDR2 SFDVKD. The CDR3 sequence: CATSDFWAGFEAFF. The DNA for the CDR3 is TGTGCCACCAGTGATTTCTGGGCCGGGTTTGAGGCTTTCTTT.

Many counts were recorded for this clonotype. This chain links TRBV12-3 or TRBV12-4 with TRBJ2-7; the D gene is possibly TRBD2 (6 bases). The CDR3 has 15 residues. The ends were cut back, 0 bases at V and 4 bases at J, with 13 bases in the middle. Written as DNA, the CDR3 is TGTGCCAGCAGTTTAGCGGAGGGAGGTGTGTACGAGCAGTACTTC. The encoded protein is CASSLAEGGVYEQYF.

As regards this clonotype: A much larger clone differs from this one at a single base, so this may be a read error. This chain joins TRBV7-3 and TRBJ2-1; D is unresolved. Germline-derived CDR1 and CDR2 are SGHTA and FQGTGA. The CDR3 runs 12 residues. This CDR3 is CASSAEGHDQFF. CDR3 in DNA: TGTGCCAGCAGCGCCGAAGGGCATGATCAGTTCTTC.

Details on this clonotype: A single base separates this from a much larger clone, so it may be a read error. This CDR3 fails to terminate in the conserved phenylalanine or tryptophan, so it likely reflects a read error. V gene TRBV7-2 combines with J gene TRBJ2-5; TRBD1 agrees at 9 bases. The V segment lost 5 bases and the J segment 4 bases; nucleotides outside the gene matches: 5. Germline V gene data show CDR1 as SGHTA and CDR2 as FQGNSA. The CDR3 contains 14 residues. In DNA form, the CDR3 reads TGTGCCAGCAGCCCGACAGGGGGAGGAGAGACCCAGTACTCC. Its translation is CASSPTGGGETQYS.

This clonotype was counted ten times or more. This chain links TRBV6-5 with TRBJ2-3; 9 bases fit TRBD1. This CDR3 is built from 17 residues. The V segment lost 0 bases and the J segment 3 bases; nucleotides outside the gene matches: 7. CDR1 and CDR2 from the germline V gene are MNHEY and SVGAGI. The CDR3 reads CASSYSSGQGRTDTQYF. The CDR3, as DNA: TGTGCCAGCAGTTACTCATCCGGACAGGGGAGAACAGATACGCAGTATTTT.